This TCR beta chain appears in the sequencing data of a study of cytomegalovirus exposure and HLA in healthy donors. Primers included in the PCR were 60 Vbeta and 13 Jbeta primers. Profiled with immunoSEQ multiplex PCR; TCRdb holds only in-frame clones, not every one. The table includes 150,000 to 200,000 clones, 77% detected once. The clonotype was recovered from a female donor in good health and CMV-seronegative. Input material: PBMCs.

Written as DNA, the CDR3 is TGTGCCAGCAGCGACCGGGACAGGGGGCAGAATGAGCAGTTCTTC. It specifies CASSDRDRGQNEQFF. The V call is TRBV11-2, the J call TRBJ2-1; TRBD1 matches at 12 bases. Germline V gene sequence: CDR1 SGHAT, CDR2 FQNNGV. The J segment lost 7 bases and the V segment lost 5 bases, leaving 6 bases of the junction unmatched. The length of the CDR3 is 15 residues.